This passage covers 14 T cell receptor beta chains from one sample sequenced in a study of T-cell reconstitution after alpha-beta-depleted transplantation in children. As it was prepared, the TCRbeta library received unique molecular identifiers. Via MiXCR, TCRdb re-called the PCR reads, giving one row per CDR3 protein. The sample has about half a million distinct CDR3 sequences; under 15% are singletons. Sequenced material: PBMCs from the stem cell graft donor, taken from the stem cell graft. These TCRs come from a human donor who donated a stem cell graft to a child with combined immunodeficiency.

This clonotype was seen many times. V is TRBV12-3 or TRBV12-4 and J is TRBJ2-3; TRBD1 agrees at 9 bases. The CDR3 covers 15 residues. V lost 3 bases to trimming and J lost 7 bases; unmatched junction nucleotides: 8. CDR3 DNA sequence: TGTGCCAGCAGTTTCCGGGACAGGGATCCGCATACGCAGTATTTT. Protein product: CASSFRDRDPHTQYF.

For the CDR3, the DNA is TGCGCCAGCAGCATAGGACTAGATGCAGATACGCAGTATTTT. Its translation is CASSIGLDADTQYF. The rearrangement joins TRBV5-1 to TRBJ2-3; 7 nucleotides agree with TRBD2. The trim removed 4 bases at V and 4 bases at J, leaving 6 bases unmatched. The CDR3 sequence is 14 residues long. Germline CDR1 SGHRS, CDR2 YFSETQ.

The chain carries TRBV2 and TRBJ2-5; D might be TRBD1 (7 bases). V lost 10 bases and J 1 base, leaving 19 bases between the germline ends. This CDR3 has 15 amino acids. Germline CDR1 reads SNHLY; CDR2 reads FYNNEI. The chain's CDR3 is CAICRQGGTQETQYF. In DNA, the CDR3 is TGTGCCATCTGCCGTCAGGGGGGCACCCAAGAGACCCAGTACTTC.

This clonotype was observed a handful of times. Being one base from a much bigger clone, this may be a read error. This chain joins TRBV6-1 and TRBJ1-1; 7 nucleotides line up with TRBD1. V dropped 7 bases and J dropped 1; count of bases not matched to a gene: 3. This CDR3 spans 13 amino acids. The germline gives CDR1 MNHNS, CDR2 SASEGT. The CDR3 loop is CASNRDRNTEAFF. DNA for the CDR3: TGTGCCAGCAACCGGGACAGGAACACTGAAGCTTTCTTT.

This clonotype appeared a few times. V gene TRBV9 combines with J gene TRBJ2-1; maybe TRBD2 (6 bases). The CDR3 is 15 residues long. V lost 2 bases and J lost 6, with 15 bases in between. Germline CDR1 reads SGDLS; CDR2 reads YYNGEE. As DNA, the CDR3 is TGTGCCAGCAGCGTTGTAGCGGAAGTTGGCAATGAGCAGTTCTTC. Its translation is CASSVVAEVGNEQFF.

This clonotype was detected many times. The chain couples TRBV27 to TRBJ2-3; D is unclear. The CDR3 is 12 amino acids. CDR1 and CDR2 (germline): MNHEY, SMNVEV (reference sequence). V was clipped by 10 bases and J by 2 bases, with 10 bases between them. The CDR3 here is CATTSDTDTQYF. CDR3 DNA: TGTGCCACCACGAGTGACACAGATACGCAGTATTTT.

This clonotype was seen a handful of times. V and J are TRBV4-3 and TRBJ2-7; TRBD1 matches 8 bases. V was pared by 3 bases and J by 3 bases, with 7 bases of the junction left unmatched. The CDR3 sequence is 15 residues long. From germline, CDR1 is LGHNA and CDR2 YSLEER. Here the CDR3 DNA reads TGCGCCAGCAGCCATCTGGGACAGGCCCTCTACGAGCAGTACTTC. Translation gives CASSHLGQALYEQYF.

The sample holds a few counts of this clonotype. The chain uses TRBV6-2 or TRBV6-3 and TRBJ2-7; possibly TRBD1 for D (6 bases). CDR1 MNHEY and CDR2 SVGEGT come from the germline V gene. This CDR3 is 13 amino acids long. The V end lost 4 bases, the J end lost 9 bases, and 16 bases lay between the germline ends. This CDR3 reads CASSSTGLGRQYF. The DNA of the CDR3 is TGTGCCAGCAGTTCGACAGGCCTCGGGCGGCAGTACTTC.

The chain carries TRBV30 and TRBJ2-3, with 7 bases identical to TRBD2. V shed 4 bases, J shed 3 bases, and the junction held 7 bases outside the gene matches. The CDR3 runs 14 residues. Germline V gene lookup returns CDR1 GTSNPN and CDR2 SVGIG (reference sequence). The CDR3 protein is CAWKLGGETDTQYF. CDR3 DNA sequence: TGTGCCTGGAAGCTGGGGGGGGAAACAGATACGCAGTATTTT.

This clonotype was counted ten times or more. V and J are TRBV5-5 and TRBJ2-7; 15 nucleotides match TRBD2. V dropped 2 bases and J dropped 0; count of bases not matched to a gene: 3. The CDR3 spans 17 residues. CDR1 and CDR2 from the germline V gene are SGHKS and YYEKEE (reference sequence). The CDR3 here is CASSFGTSGGSSYEQYF. CDR3 DNA sequence: TGTGCCAGCAGCTTCGGGACTAGCGGGGGGAGCTCCTACGAGCAGTACTTC.

In DNA form, the CDR3 reads TGTGCCAGCAGCCCGCGGGACGGACCCGATGATGAGCAGTTCTTC. It codes for CASSPRDGPDDEQFF. V and J are TRBV7-9 and TRBJ2-1; D might be TRBD2 (6 bases). The germline V and J ends were trimmed by 5 bases and 8 bases, with 19 bases remaining between them. Germline assignment: CDR1 SEHNR and CDR2 FQNEAQ (reference sequence). CDR3 length equals 15 residues.

This clonotype was seen ten or more times. The junction does not match germline at one end; this may be a read error. In DNA form, the CDR3 reads TGTGCCAGCTCGCCACCGCTAGCGGGGAATGAGCAGTTCTTC. This translates into CASSPPLAGNEQFF. The V and J genes are TRBV18 and TRBJ2-1; 9 nucleotides match TRBD2. The CDR3 length is 14 residues. CDR1 KGHSH and CDR2 LQKENI come from the germline V gene.

This clonotype was picked up many times. The genes are TRBV29-1 and TRBJ1-4; no clear D. The CDR3 totals 11 residues. The V end was cut by 2 bases, the J end by 8 bases, with 6 bases between. Germline V lookup: CDR1 SQVTM, CDR2 ANQGSEA. Here the CDR3 reads CSVESDEKLFF. The CDR3 DNA follows: TGCAGCGTTGAATCAGACGAAAAACTGTTTTTT.

This clonotype was seen more than once but under ten times. V is TRBV20-1 and J is TRBJ2-1; 12 bases match TRBD2. This CDR3 spans 16 amino acids. The germline V gene encodes CDR1 DFQATT and CDR2 SNEGSKA (reference sequence). Trimming cost V 2 bases and J 9 bases; bases outside gene matches: 11. The CDR3: CSARPVTSGRQGEQFF. For the CDR3, the DNA is TGCAGTGCTAGACCAGTCACTAGCGGGAGGCAGGGTGAGCAGTTCTTC.